What follows are 5 T cell receptor beta chains derived from one specimen sequenced in a study of CD4 T cells in relation to SARS-CoV-2 and coronaviruses. The data were produced by immunoSEQ multiplex PCR, yet TCRdb's version contains in-frame clones alone and is incomplete. The table shows 36,000 or so clones, with 75% to 85% occurring only once. Their recognized antigens are unknown. Sequenced sample: memory CD4+ T cells from PBMCs, cultured in vitro. Receptors were obtained from an adult with COVID-19.

The gene calls are TRBV2 and TRBJ2-5; no reliable D call. Germline V gene lookup returns CDR1 SNHLY and CDR2 FYNNEI. V was shortened by 8 bases and J by 2 bases, with 6 bases between the two germline ends. The CDR3 covers 11 residues. The CDR3 DNA follows: TGTGCCAGCCCAGGACAAGAGACCCAGTACTTC. Amino acids: CASPGQETQYF.

V gene TRBV3-1 (or the pseudogene TRBV3-2) combines with J gene TRBJ2-4; possible D gene TRBD1, 6 bases. This CDR3 is 13 amino acids long. With 3 bases removed from V and 4 bases from J, the gap between germline ends came to 7 bases. The germline gives CDR1 LGHDT, CDR2 YNNKEL (reference sequence). The CDR3 loop is CASSHTGKNIQYF. In DNA, the CDR3 is TGTGCCAGCAGCCATACAGGGAAAAACATTCAGTACTTC.

The chain couples TRBV5-1 to TRBJ2-2; D call uncertain. The V gene's germline CDR1 is SGHRS and CDR2 YFSETQ. This CDR3 spans 14 amino acids. The ends were cut back, 4 bases at V and 8 bases at J, with 15 bases in the middle. Written as DNA, the CDR3 is TGCGCCAGCAGCGGCCGGACCGACGTGGGGGAGCTGTTTTTT. Amino acids: CASSGRTDVGELFF.

This chain uses TRBV28 with TRBJ2-1; TRBD2 aligns across 12 bases. Germline CDR1 MDHEN, CDR2 SYDVKM. The length of the CDR3 is 15 residues. The V gene end was trimmed by 5 bases and the J gene end by 8 bases; junction bases not matched to a gene: 7. The CDR3 reads CASSTRLAGAHEQFF. The CDR3 nucleotides read TGTGCCAGCAGTACTAGACTAGCGGGAGCTCATGAGCAGTTCTTC.

The chain employs TRBV5-8 and TRBJ1-2; TRBD1 agrees at 8 bases. CDR3 length: 14 residues. V dropped 1 base and J dropped 7; count of bases not matched to a gene: 6. Looked up from germline, CDR1 is SGHTS and CDR2 is YDEGEE. The CDR3 sequence is CASSLISGTGGYTF. CDR3 nucleotides: TGTGCCAGCAGCTTGATCTCCGGGACAGGTGGCTACACCTTC.